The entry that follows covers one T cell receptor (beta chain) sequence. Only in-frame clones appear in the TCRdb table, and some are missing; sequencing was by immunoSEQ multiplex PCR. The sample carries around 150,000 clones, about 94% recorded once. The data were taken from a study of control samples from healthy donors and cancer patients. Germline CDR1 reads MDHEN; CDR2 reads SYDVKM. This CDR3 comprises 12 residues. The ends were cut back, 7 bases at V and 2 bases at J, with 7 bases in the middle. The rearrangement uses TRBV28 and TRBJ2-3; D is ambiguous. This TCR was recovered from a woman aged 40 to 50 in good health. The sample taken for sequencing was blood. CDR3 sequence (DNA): TGTGCCAGCAATAGCATCACAGATACGCAGTATTTT. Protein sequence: CASNSITDTQYF.